This T cell receptor (beta chain) was observed in a study of OX40 agonist ivuxolimab in advanced cancers. V lost 4 bases to trimming and J lost 7 bases, with 9 bases between them. The CDR3 extends over 13 amino acids. Germline V CDR1 and CDR2: SGDLS, YYNGEE. Sequencing used immunoSEQ multiplex PCR; TCRdb keeps in-frame clones, though not all of them. The sample has under 25,000 clones, just over 85% seen once. Broader study findings: Antigen specificity of clonally expanded peripheral T cells was not established.

Patients were ruled out by autoimmune disease history or systemic immunosuppression. Notes on this clone: Its cognate antigen is unknown.

This chain connects TRBV9 to TRBJ1-6; maybe TRBD1 (5 bases). The sequence derives from an adult with an advanced solid tumor such as melanoma, head and neck, liver or kidney cancer. Sample: CD4+ or CD8+ T cells sorted from blood, taken in a trial of the OX40 agonist ivuxolimab. The CDR3 region has the DNA TGTGCCAGCAGCATACGGGGGAATTCACCCCTCCACTTT. It translates to CASSIRGNSPLHF.